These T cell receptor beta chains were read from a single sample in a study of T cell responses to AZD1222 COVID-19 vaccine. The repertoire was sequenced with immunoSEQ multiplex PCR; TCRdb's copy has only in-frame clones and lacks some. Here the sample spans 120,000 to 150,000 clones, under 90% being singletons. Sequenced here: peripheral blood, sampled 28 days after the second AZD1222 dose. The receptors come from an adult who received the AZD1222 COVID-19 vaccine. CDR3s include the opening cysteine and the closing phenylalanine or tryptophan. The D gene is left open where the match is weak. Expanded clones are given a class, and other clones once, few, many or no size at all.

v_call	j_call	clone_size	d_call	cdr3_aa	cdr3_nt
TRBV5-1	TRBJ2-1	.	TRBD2	CASSLELRTSSYNEQFF	TGCGCCAGCAGCTTGGAGCTAAGGACTAGCTCCTACAATGAGCAGTTCTTC
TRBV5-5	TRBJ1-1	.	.	CASIGVKNTEAFF	TGTGCCAGCATCGGGGTTAAGAACACTGAAGCTTTCTTT
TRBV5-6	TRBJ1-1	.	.	CASIGDRTEAFF	TGTGCCAGCATAGGGGATAGAACTGAAGCTTTCTTT
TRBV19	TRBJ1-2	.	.	CASSIYTGPLQDGYTF	TGTGCCAGTAGTATATACACGGGACCCCTGCAAGATGGCTACACCTTC
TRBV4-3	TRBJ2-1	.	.	CASSQDPSAFAFNEQFF	TGCGCCAGCAGCCAAGATCCTAGCGCCTTCGCTTTCAATGAGCAGTTCTTC
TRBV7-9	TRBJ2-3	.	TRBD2	CASRYSGRAFEATDTQYF	TGTGCCAGCAGATATAGCGGGAGAGCCTTTGAGGCCACAGATACGCAGTATTTT
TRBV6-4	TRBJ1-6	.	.	CASRGNPDGLNSPLHF	TGTGCCAGCCGCGGAAACCCGGACGGACTAAATTCACCCCTCCACTTT
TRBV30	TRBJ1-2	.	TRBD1	CAWGRTGSNYGYTF	TGTGCCTGGGGACGGACAGGGTCTAACTATGGCTACACCTTC
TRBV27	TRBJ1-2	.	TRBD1	CASSLSDRVGVRNGYTF	TGTGCCAGCAGTTTATCGGACAGGGTGGGGGTGCGGAATGGCTACACCTTC
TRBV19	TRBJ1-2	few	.	CASSKTSNYGYTF	TGTGCCAGTAGTAAAACCTCAAACTATGGCTACACCTTC
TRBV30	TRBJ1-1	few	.	CAWETGAWNTEAFF	TGTGCCTGGGAAACCGGGGCGTGGAACACTGAAGCTTTCTTT
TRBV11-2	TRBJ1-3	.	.	CASSLDLGRAGNTIYF	TGTGCCAGCAGCTTAGATCTTGGAAGGGCTGGAAACACCATATATTTT
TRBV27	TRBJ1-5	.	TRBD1	CASSLLLTGEDSNQPQHF	TGTGCCAGCAGTTTACTGCTTACAGGGGAAGATAGCAATCAGCCCCAGCATTTT
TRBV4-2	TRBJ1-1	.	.	CASSTDGVTEAFF	TGTGCCAGCAGCACTGACGGGGTCACTGAAGCTTTCTTT
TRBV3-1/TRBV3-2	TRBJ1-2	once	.	CASSQDTPRSYGYTF	TGTGCCAGCAGCCAAGACACACCCAGGAGCTATGGCTACACCTTC
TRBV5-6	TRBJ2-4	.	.	CASSPLGVAKNIQYF	TGTGCCAGCAGCCCCTTGGGAGTAGCCAAAAACATTCAGTACTTC
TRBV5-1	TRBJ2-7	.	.	CASSWGGQSSYEQYF	TGCGCCAGCAGCTGGGGGGGACAGAGCTCCTACGAGCAGTACTTC
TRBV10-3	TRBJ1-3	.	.	CAIEGSGNTIYF	TGTGCCATCGAGGGCTCTGGAAACACCATATATTTT
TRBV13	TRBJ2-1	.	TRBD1	CASSPRTGGHNEQFF	TGTGCCAGCAGCCCAAGGACAGGGGGTCACAATGAGCAGTTCTTC
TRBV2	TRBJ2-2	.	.	CASSGGGRNTGELFF	TGTGCCAGCAGTGGTGGGGGGAGGAACACCGGGGAGCTGTTTTTT
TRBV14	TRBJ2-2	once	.	CASSQARVGGELFF	TGTGCCAGCAGCCAAGCCAGGGTTGGCGGGGAGCTGTTTTTT
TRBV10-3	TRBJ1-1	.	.	CAISKNRATGYSLDTEAFF	TGTGCCATCAGTAAGAACCGGGCCACAGGGTATAGCCTGGACACTGAAGCTTTCTTT